One and the same sample provided the 4 T cell receptor beta chains below, sequenced in a study of human T cells and chemical hapten exposure. A single record per CDR3 protein comes from TCRdb applying MiXCR to the RACE reads. This sample carries under 100,000 distinct CDR3 sequences, more than 9.5% of them seen once, and the ten largest clones take approximately 3.4%. Time point noted: patch test 2, 6 weeks after DPC sensitization. Treatment denoted: therapeutic diphenylcyclopropenone sensitization with weekly scalp DPC. The sample in question was whole blood, obtained in connection with sensitization to the hapten diphenylcyclopropenone (DPC). Receptors were obtained from a woman between 40 and 55 years old with alopecia areata. Some clones in this sample may be carry-over from other donors' samples.

V is TRBV18 and J is TRBJ2-1; 13 bases are shared with TRBD2. This CDR3 contains 16 residues. Germline CDR1 is KGHSH and CDR2 is LQKENI. Germline trimming cut 6 bases from V and 9 bases from J; bases unmatched to any gene: 11. The CDR3 DNA follows: TGTGCCAGCTCTCCAAGGACTAGCGGGAGTAAGAGTGAGCAGTTCTTC. The encoded protein is CASSPRTSGSKSEQFF. The full variable domain, with the rest looked up from reference TRBV18 and TRBJ2-1, is NAGVMQNPRHLVRRRGQEARLRCSPMKGHSHVYWYRQLPEEGLKFMVYLQKENIIDESGMPKERFSAEFPKEGPSILRIQQVVRGDSAAYFCASSPRTSGSKSEQFFGPGTRLTVL.

The gene calls are TRBV28 and TRBJ1-6; D possibly corresponds to TRBD1 (5 bases). The germline gives CDR1 MDHEN, CDR2 SYDVKM. The CDR3 totals 14 residues. Trimming stripped 5 bases from V and 7 bases from J, with 12 bases between. This chain's CDR3 is CASSPGTSNSPLHF. CDR3 in DNA: TGTGCCAGCAGTCCCGGGACTTCGAATTCACCCCTCCACTTT.

There are many counts of this clonotype. The J gene is TRBJ2-5, the V gene TRBV20-1, with D possibly TRBD1 on 8 matching bases. CDR3 length: 14 amino acids. CDR1 DFQATT and CDR2 SNEGSKA come from the germline V gene (reference sequence). Trimming removed 3 bases from V and 7 bases from J, with 18 bases in between. CDR3 sequence: CSARGRDRFVTQYF. As DNA, the CDR3 is TGCAGTGCTAGGGGGAGGGACAGGTTTGTGACCCAGTACTTC.

This clonotype was counted many times. Here the CDR3 DNA reads TGTGCCAGCAGCTTCAAGCGGAACTACAATGAGCAGTTCTTC. It specifies CASSFKRNYNEQFF. V and J are TRBV7-2 and TRBJ2-1, with D perhaps matching TRBD2 (5 bases). The length of the CDR3 is 14 residues. Trimming removed 3 bases at V and 3 bases at J, with 9 bases between. Germline CDR1 and CDR2: SGHTA and FQGNSA.